One and the same sample provided the 17 T cell receptor beta chains below, sequenced in a study of a mutant IDH1 vaccine in newly diagnosed glioma. Time point in this sample: baseline, week 1 (first vaccination visit). Stated treatment: pre-vaccination baseline after standard-of-care therapy. Produced via immunoSEQ multiplex PCR; TCRdb's table is partial and in-frame only. The sample shows more than 80,000 clones, 83% of them seen only once. Specimen: PBMCs, collected from a glioma patient treated with radiotherapy, temozolomide or both. These receptors originate from a woman in her fifties or sixties with glioma.

The rearrangement links TRBV7-8 to TRBJ1-2; D is uncertain. The CDR3 has 15 amino acids. Trimming removed 4 bases from V and 1 base from J, with 13 bases in between. The germline V gene has CDR1 SGHVS and CDR2 FQNEAQ. CDR3 region: CASSSREELNYGYTF. In DNA form, the CDR3 reads TGTGCCAGCAGCTCTCGGGAAGAGCTTAACTATGGCTACACCTTC.

The chain combines TRBV10-2 with TRBJ1-2, with no clear D. Germline loops: CDR1 WSHSY, CDR2 SAAADI. This CDR3 region has 15 residues. The V end was cut by 8 bases, the J end by 6 bases, with 22 bases between. The CDR3 loop reads CASQDPRTRLNGYTF. CDR3 DNA sequence: TGCGCCAGCCAAGACCCTAGGACGCGCCTGAATGGCTACACCTTC.

This clone was counted only a few times. This sequence joins TRBV29-1 and TRBJ1-2, with D maybe TRBD1 (6 bases). Germline values: CDR1 SQVTM, CDR2 ANQGSEA. V lost 0 bases and J lost 8, with 13 bases in between. This CDR3 is 13 amino acids long. The CDR3 sequence is CSVEDLQGNGYTF. The CDR3 DNA reads TGCAGCGTTGAAGATCTTCAGGGGAACGGCTACACCTTC.

This clone was observed once. The chain links TRBV5-1 to TRBJ1-6, with a possible D match to TRBD1 (5 bases). V was clipped by 4 bases and J by 7 bases, with 12 bases between them. In germline, CDR1 is SGHRS, CDR2 YFSETQ. This CDR3 has 14 amino acids. CDR3 residues: CASSPGRENSPLHF. CDR3 coding DNA: TGCGCCAGCAGCCCGGGACGAGAAAATTCACCCCTCCACTTT. Combining the CDR3 with reference TRBV5-1 and TRBJ1-6 gives the whole variable domain KAGVTQTPRYLIKTRGQQVTLSCSPISGHRSVSWYQQTPGQGLQFLFEYFSETQRNKGNFPGRFSGRQFSNSRSEMNVSTLELGDSALYLCASSPGRENSPLHFGNGTRLTVT.

A single count supports this clone. The chain combines TRBV25-1 with TRBJ1-1; D gene unclear. There are 12 residues in the CDR3. CDR1 is MGHDK and CDR2 is SYGVNS in the germline V gene. The V end was cut by 4 bases, the J end by 4 bases, with 7 bases between. The DNA of the CDR3 is TGTGCCAGCAGTGGAGGTACCACTGAAGCTTTCTTT. Translation: CASSGGTTEAFF.

The rearrangement joins TRBV29-1 to TRBJ1-2; the D gene is possibly TRBD1 (5 bases). Germline V gene lookup returns CDR1 SQVTM and CDR2 ANQGSEA. The CDR3 is 11 amino acids. Trimming left V 6 bases short and J 3 bases short, with 8 bases between. This CDR3 is CSVTGYYGYTF. The CDR3 DNA sequence: TGCAGCGTAACAGGTTACTATGGCTACACCTTC. The full variable domain, completed using reference TRBV29-1 and TRBJ1-2, is SAVISQKPSRDICQRGTSLTIQCQVDSQVTMMFWYRQQPGQSLTLIATANQGSEATYESGFVIDKFPISRPNLTFSTLTVSNMSPEDSSIYLCSVTGYYGYTFGSGTRLTVV.

This clone was seen only once. The chain is built from TRBV5-4 and TRBJ1-1; TRBD1 matches at 7 bases. The trim removed 3 bases at V and 3 bases at J, leaving 14 bases unmatched. From germline, CDR1 is SGHNT and CDR2 YYREEE (reference sequence). The CDR3 totals 17 residues. CDR3 DNA sequence: TGTGCCAGCAGCTCCAACCCCAACTTCAGGGGGGACACTGAAGCTTTCTTT. Protein sequence: CASSSNPNFRGDTEAFF.

The V call is TRBV5-1, the J call TRBJ1-2, with TRBD1 matching 7 bases. Germline V gene lookup returns CDR1 SGHRS and CDR2 YFSETQ. Germline trimming cut 0 bases from V and 8 bases from J; bases unmatched to any gene: 4. This CDR3 contains 13 residues. The DNA of the CDR3 is TGCGCCAGCAGCTTGGGACAGGGAGAAGGCTACACCTTC. This encodes CASSLGQGEGYTF.

This chain links TRBV20-1 with TRBJ2-7, with a tentative D call TRBD2 (5 bases). CDR3 size: 10 residues. Germline CDR1 reads DFQATT; CDR2 reads SNEGSKA (reference sequence). V was pared by 3 bases and J by 7 bases, with 7 bases between. The CDR3 is CSARRGEQYF. DNA for the CDR3: TGCAGTGCTAGGAGAGGGGAGCAGTACTTC.

The gene calls are TRBV5-1 and TRBJ1-1; TRBD1 is a possible D gene (5 bases). Trimming took off 1 base at V and 0 bases at J, with 10 bases between the two ends. Germline V gene sequence: CDR1 SGHRS, CDR2 YFSETQ. CDR3 length: 15 amino acids. The DNA of the CDR3 is TGCGCCAGCAGCTTGAGGGACGGACTGAACACTGAAGCTTTCTTT. Residues: CASSLRDGLNTEAFF.

This chain connects TRBV2 to TRBJ2-7; a possible D gene is TRBD2 (5 bases). The CDR3 runs to 12 residues. V was pared by 4 bases and J by 7 bases, with 11 bases between. Per the germline V gene, CDR1 is SNHLY and CDR2 is FYNNEI. CDR3 region: CASSVRGWEQYF. The CDR3 bases are TGTGCCAGCAGTGTGCGAGGGTGGGAGCAGTACTTC.

The CDR3 DNA is TGTGCCCGCCCTCAGGGGGAGAAGACTGAAGCTTTCTTT. This gives the protein CARPQGEKTEAFF. The chain joins TRBV30 to TRBJ1-1, with TRBD1 identical over 7 bases. CDR1 GTSNPN and CDR2 SVGIG come from the germline V gene (reference sequence). After removal of 8 bases from V and 5 bases from J, the junction contained 11 bases not matched to a gene. This CDR3 has 13 amino acids.

This chain uses TRBV7-2 with TRBJ1-3, with D perhaps TRBD1 (6 bases). This CDR3 comprises 14 residues. From germline, CDR1 is SGHTA and CDR2 FQGNSA. With 3 bases removed from V and 3 bases from J, the gap between germline ends came to 9 bases. In nucleotides, the CDR3 is TGTGCCAGCAGCTTTGGGGGCTTTGGAAACACCATATATTTT. Residues: CASSFGGFGNTIYF.

J is TRBJ1-2 and V is TRBV4-3; 7 positions match TRBD1. Looked up from germline, CDR1 is LGHNA and CDR2 is YSLEER. The CDR3 spans 15 residues. With V trimmed by 1 base and J by 6 bases, 8 bases remained unmatched. CDR3 amino acids: CASSQAGQGVDGYTF. The CDR3 DNA sequence: TGCGCCAGCAGCCAAGCAGGGCAGGGGGTAGATGGCTACACCTTC.

The chain joins TRBV7-3 to TRBJ2-2; TRBD2 might be the D (5 bases). The V end lost 2 bases, the J end lost 1 base, and 5 bases lay between the germline ends. From germline, CDR1 is SGHTA and CDR2 FQGTGA. This CDR3 has 14 amino acids. The CDR3 loop is CASSLGLNTGELFF. The DNA for the CDR3 is TGTGCCAGCAGCTTAGGACTGAACACCGGGGAGCTGTTTTTT.

The chain carries TRBV30 and TRBJ1-1; 7 positions agree with TRBD1. Germline V gives CDR1 GTSNPN, CDR2 SVGIG (reference sequence). The CDR3 is 14 amino acids. The V and J ends lost 0 bases and 4 bases, in that order; junction bases with no gene match: 5. The CDR3 region is CAWSVTGARTEAFF. The CDR3 DNA reads as TGTGCCTGGAGTGTAACAGGGGCCCGCACTGAAGCTTTCTTT.

For the CDR3, the DNA is TGCGCCAGCAGCTTGGAGTATTCGACCAGAGGAGAAGCTTTCTTT. As protein: CASSLEYSTRGEAFF. The J gene is TRBJ1-1, the V gene TRBV5-1; D is unresolved. Trimming left V 0 bases short and J 8 bases short, with 17 bases between. The CDR3 has 15 residues. Germline V gene lookup returns CDR1 SGHRS and CDR2 YFSETQ.